The entry below gives a single T cell receptor beta chain sequence along with its context. Libraries were prepared by immunoSEQ multiplex PCR; TCRdb keeps only in-frame clonotypes and omits some of them. Found here are 250,000 to 300,000 clones, 88% of them singletons; the top ten hold around 0.8%. Germline CDR1 is LNHDA and CDR2 is SQIVND (reference sequence). J was trimmed by 5 bases and V by 1 base; bases with no gene match: 5. The CDR3 consists of 15 residues. The data were obtained in a study of blood T cell repertoires in COVID-19. Study-wide context: Material from acute and convalescent COVID-19 was sourced from the United States, Italy and Spain.

The sequenced sample consisted of peripheral blood. This clonotype was sampled from a woman aged 25 to 39 with acute or convalescent COVID-19. V gene TRBV19 combines with J gene TRBJ1-5, with TRBD1 matching 7 bases. CDR3 sequence (DNA): TGTGCCAGTAGTATAGGACAGGGCAAAGATCAGCCCCAGCATTTT. This codes for CASSIGQGKDQPQHF. The full variable domain, in which reference TRBV19 and TRBJ1-5 provide the parts outside the CDR3, is DGGITQSPKYLFRKEGQNVTLSCEQNLNHDAMYWYRQDPGQGLRLIYYSQIVNDFQKGDIAEGYSVSREKKESFPLTVTSAQKNPTAFYLCASSIGQGKDQPQHFGDGTRLSIL.